In this sample, the clone carrying this T cell receptor (beta chain) turned up many times. The antigen is unknown. This sample was included in a study of T cells in Graves' hyperthyroidism and ophthalmopathy. Study-wide results and limits: Peripheral blood also featured most of the thyroid clonotypes expanded above 0.001.

Exclusion of patients followed from uncontrolled infection, other autoimmune disease, pregnancy or lactation. It was less than 13 ml of fresh peripheral blood that supplied the PBMCs. Germline values: CDR1 SGHRS, CDR2 YFSETQ. V lost 4 bases and J lost 0, with 10 bases in between. The CDR3 spans 15 residues. Researchers took RNA transcripts and amplified the TCR beta CDR3 regions from them. The study used the HTBI primer set for a first-round RT-PCR of the TCR CDR3. TCRdb passed the multiplex PCR reads through MiXCR, listing each CDR3 protein once. The table shows over 550,000 distinct CDR3 sequences, with over 15% occurring only once.

This receptor was taken from a woman between 18 and 29 years old with Graves' hyperthyroidism. Sequencing was carried out using blood. The chain employs TRBV5-1 and TRBJ1-4; D is unclear. Here the CDR3 DNA reads TGCGCCAGCAGCCGAGGAGACGCAACTAATGAAAAACTGTTTTTT. This codes for CASSRGDATNEKLFF.